The sequence of this TCR beta chain was determined in a study of T-cell reconstitution after alpha-beta-depleted transplantation in children. This CDR3 region has 13 residues. V lost 4 bases, J lost 10 bases, and 16 bases lay in between. Looked up from germline, CDR1 is SEHNR and CDR2 is FQNEAQ (reference sequence). Unique molecular identifiers were incorporated when the TCRbeta library was constructed. TCRdb reprocessed the PCR reads via MiXCR and lists one record per CDR3 protein. The sample contains about 220,000 distinct CDR3 sequences, about 15% of which appear only once. This specimen was PBMCs, mostly from graft donor cells, taken 360 days after TCRalphabeta/CD19-depleted stem cell transplant. The clonotype comes from a male patient under 10 years old who had a stem cell transplant for acute lymphoblastic leukemia, so the T cells may come from the graft donor. The gene calls are TRBV7-9 and TRBJ1-1; tentatively, D is TRBD1 (6 bases). This chain's CDR3 is CASSSSGTNAAFF. For the CDR3, the DNA is TGTGCCAGCAGCTCGTCCGGGACAAACGCAGCTTTCTTT.